The rows below give T cell receptor beta chains drawn from one sample of a study of immune evolution from preneoplasia to lung adenocarcinoma. Using immunoSEQ multiplex PCR, the repertoire was profiled, and TCRdb retains in-frame clones only, with some absent. The data contain thousands of clones, 65% to 85% of them seen just once; the ten biggest clones take up approximately 9.8%. The sequenced material came from FFPE adjacent normal lung tissue. The source is a donor at least 70 years old with lung adenocarcinoma. The CDR3 runs from the conserved cysteine through the conserved F or W. Each record gives: clone size, V gene, J gene, D gene, CDR3 protein, CDR3 DNA. The D gene is left open where the match is weak. Size is omitted from some rows. Given values are once, few, many or a class for expanded clones.

abundance: -
v_gene: TRBV7-2
j_gene: TRBJ2-7
d_gene: -
CDR3aa: CASSLGGVEQYF
CDR3nt: TGTGCCAGCAGCTTAGGAGGGGTCGAGCAGTACTTC

abundance: -
v_gene: TRBV7-6
j_gene: TRBJ2-2
d_gene: TRBD2
CDR3aa: CASSVLAGHGELFF
CDR3nt: TGTGCCAGCAGCGTGCTAGCGGGACACGGGGAGCTGTTTTTT

abundance: -
v_gene: TRBV5-6
j_gene: TRBJ2-1
d_gene: -
CDR3aa: CASTHRWGLHNEQFF
CDR3nt: TGTGCCAGCACCCACAGGTGGGGGCTACACAATGAGCAGTTCTTC

abundance: -
v_gene: TRBV11-1
j_gene: TRBJ2-4
d_gene: TRBD2
CDR3aa: CASSLVRGIQYF
CDR3nt: TGTGCCAGCAGCTTAGTGCGGGGGATTCAGTACTTC

abundance: -
v_gene: TRBV20-1
j_gene: TRBJ2-7
d_gene: -
CDR3aa: CSASTYEQYF
CDR3nt: TGCAGTGCTAGCACCTACGAGCAGTACTTC

abundance: -
v_gene: TRBV28
j_gene: TRBJ2-3
d_gene: TRBD1
CDR3aa: CATATGTDTQYF
CDR3nt: TGTGCCACTGCGACAGGGACAGATACGCAGTATTTT

abundance: -
v_gene: TRBV11-3
j_gene: TRBJ1-2
d_gene: TRBD1
CDR3aa: CASTGTGGIGYTF
CDR3nt: TGTGCCAGCACCGGGACAGGGGGCATTGGCTACACCTTC

abundance: -
v_gene: TRBV7-3
j_gene: TRBJ1-1
d_gene: -
CDR3aa: CASSLWQNTEAFF
CDR3nt: TGTGCCAGCAGCTTATGGCAGAACACTGAAGCTTTCTTT

abundance: -
v_gene: TRBV19
j_gene: TRBJ1-6
d_gene: -
CDR3aa: CASGVRGGSYNSPLHF
CDR3nt: TGTGCCTCCGGAGTGAGGGGCGGCTCCTATAATTCACCCCTCCACTTT

abundance: -
v_gene: TRBV30
j_gene: TRBJ2-3
d_gene: -
CDR3aa: CAWSVIGDTQYF
CDR3nt: TGTGCCTGGAGTGTAATTGGAGATACGCAGTATTTT

abundance: once
v_gene: TRBV30
j_gene: TRBJ1-2
d_gene: -
CDR3aa: CAWSLTGYDGYTF
CDR3nt: TGTGCCTGGAGTCTAACAGGGTATGATGGCTACACCTTC

abundance: -
v_gene: TRBV5-6
j_gene: TRBJ1-5
d_gene: -
CDR3aa: CASSTRDINQPQHF
CDR3nt: TGTGCCAGCAGCACCCGGGACATTAATCAGCCCCAGCATTTT

abundance: -
v_gene: TRBV27
j_gene: TRBJ1-2
d_gene: -
CDR3aa: CASTPLSAQGISGYTF
CDR3nt: TGTGCCAGCACGCCATTAAGTGCGCAGGGGATTTCAGGCTACACCTTC

abundance: few
v_gene: TRBV18
j_gene: TRBJ1-1
d_gene: TRBD1
CDR3aa: CASSLDRQGVNTEAFF
CDR3nt: TGTGCCAGCTCACTCGATCGACAGGGAGTGAACACTGAAGCTTTCTTT

abundance: -
v_gene: TRBV18
j_gene: TRBJ2-1
d_gene: TRBD2
CDR3aa: CASSPSGLAGENEQFF
CDR3nt: TGTGCCAGCTCACCATCGGGACTAGCGGGGGAAAATGAGCAGTTCTTC

abundance: -
v_gene: TRBV6-1
j_gene: TRBJ2-1
d_gene: -
CDR3aa: CASSEESSILDEQFF
CDR3nt: TGTGCCAGCAGTGAAGAGAGTAGCATTCTCGATGAGCAGTTCTTC

abundance: -
v_gene: TRBV14
j_gene: TRBJ2-7
d_gene: -
CDR3aa: CASSHGQTYEQYF
CDR3nt: TGTGCCAGCAGCCATGGACAGACCTACGAGCAGTACTTC

abundance: once
v_gene: TRBV27
j_gene: TRBJ1-1
d_gene: -
CDR3aa: CASSVEGVMNTEAFF
CDR3nt: TGTGCCAGCAGCGTAGAGGGGGTCATGAACACTGAAGCTTTCTTT

abundance: once
v_gene: TRBV9
j_gene: TRBJ2-1
d_gene: -
CDR3aa: CASSFSNTEQFF
CDR3nt: TGTGCCAGCAGCTTTAGCAATACTGAGCAGTTCTTC

abundance: -
v_gene: TRBV7-6
j_gene: TRBJ2-5
d_gene: -
CDR3aa: CASSPEVPKETQYF
CDR3nt: TGTGCCAGCAGCCCAGAGGTGCCCAAAGAGACCCAGTACTTC

abundance: -
v_gene: TRBV6-6
j_gene: TRBJ2-1
d_gene: -
CDR3aa: CASSYLAEQFF
CDR3nt: TGTGCCAGCAGTTACTTGGCTGAGCAGTTCTTC

abundance: -
v_gene: TRBV18
j_gene: TRBJ2-3
d_gene: -
CDR3aa: CASSPPTSTDTQYF
CDR3nt: TGTGCCAGCTCACCACCGACTAGCACAGATACGCAGTATTTT

abundance: -
v_gene: TRBV28
j_gene: TRBJ1-5
d_gene: -
CDR3aa: CATKRGSQPQHF
CDR3nt: TGTGCCACCAAAAGGGGGTCACAGCCCCAGCATTTT

abundance: medium-sized
v_gene: TRBV28
j_gene: TRBJ1-2
d_gene: -
CDR3aa: CASSLFRVNYGYTF
CDR3nt: TGTGCCAGCAGTTTATTCCGGGTTAACTATGGCTACACCTTC

abundance: once
v_gene: TRBV30
j_gene: TRBJ1-1
d_gene: -
CDR3aa: CARGHRGGEAFF
CDR3nt: TGTGCCCGTGGACATCGGGGAGGTGAAGCTTTCTTT

abundance: -
v_gene: TRBV7-6
j_gene: TRBJ1-5
d_gene: -
CDR3aa: CASSPSNNQPQHF
CDR3nt: TGTGCCAGCAGCCCCTCTAACAATCAGCCCCAGCATTTT

abundance: -
v_gene: TRBV7-9
j_gene: TRBJ2-3
d_gene: TRBD2
CDR3aa: CASSLLAGVGDTQYF
CDR3nt: TGTGCCAGCAGCTTATTAGCGGGGGTTGGAGATACGCAGTATTTT

abundance: medium-sized
v_gene: TRBV7-2
j_gene: TRBJ2-7
d_gene: -
CDR3aa: CASSQERGYEQYF
CDR3nt: TGTGCCAGCAGCCAGGAAAGGGGTTACGAGCAGTACTTC

abundance: -
v_gene: TRBV7-9
j_gene: TRBJ2-3
d_gene: TRBD2
CDR3aa: CASSSTSGMSGTQYF
CDR3nt: TGTGCCAGCAGCTCGACTAGCGGGATGTCTGGTACGCAGTATTTT

abundance: -
v_gene: TRBV2
j_gene: TRBJ2-1
d_gene: TRBD2
CDR3aa: CASRGLAGYNEQFF
CDR3nt: TGTGCCAGCAGAGGGCTAGCGGGCTACAATGAGCAGTTCTTC

abundance: -
v_gene: TRBV4-1
j_gene: TRBJ1-5
d_gene: TRBD1
CDR3aa: CASSLTGRTQPQHF
CDR3nt: TGCGCCAGCAGCCTGACAGGGCGAACTCAGCCCCAGCATTTT

abundance: once
v_gene: TRBV30
j_gene: TRBJ1-1
d_gene: -
CDR3aa: CAWSPVGQGHTEAFF
CDR3nt: TGTGCCTGGAGCCCAGTGGGGCAGGGACACACTGAAGCTTTCTTT